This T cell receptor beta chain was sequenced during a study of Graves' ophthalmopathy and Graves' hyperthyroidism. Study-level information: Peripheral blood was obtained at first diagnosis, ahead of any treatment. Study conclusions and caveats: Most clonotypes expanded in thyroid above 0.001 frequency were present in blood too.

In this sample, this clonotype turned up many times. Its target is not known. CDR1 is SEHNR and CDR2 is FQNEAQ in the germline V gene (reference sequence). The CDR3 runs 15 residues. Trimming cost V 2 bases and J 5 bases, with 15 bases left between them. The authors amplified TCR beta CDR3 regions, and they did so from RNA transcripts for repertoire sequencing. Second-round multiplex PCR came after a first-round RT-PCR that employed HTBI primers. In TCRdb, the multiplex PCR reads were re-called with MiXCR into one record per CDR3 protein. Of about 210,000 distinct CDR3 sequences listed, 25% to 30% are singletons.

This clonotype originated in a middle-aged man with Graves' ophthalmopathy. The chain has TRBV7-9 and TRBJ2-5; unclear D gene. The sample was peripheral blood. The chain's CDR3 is CASSLFPGYPETQYF. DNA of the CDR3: TGTGCCAGCAGCTTATTCCCTGGGTATCCCGAGACCCAGTACTTC.